Here is one TCR beta chain with its context. The entry originates in a study of cytomegalovirus exposure and HLA in healthy donors. Study-level information: Tens of millions of unique TCRs, all from HLA-typed donors, were included in an early release of the data.

The CDR3 contains 16 residues. Trimming removed 3 bases from V and 7 bases from J; junction bases left unmatched: 15. The germline CDR1 and CDR2 sequences are LGHNT and FRNRAP. PCR was performed using 60 Vbeta and 13 Jbeta primers. Sequencing used immunoSEQ multiplex PCR; TCRdb keeps in-frame clones, though not all of them. The sample lists roughly 77,000 clones, about two thirds occurring once. What was sequenced was PBMCs. The receptor was derived from a woman in her thirties or forties in good health and CMV-seropositive. V usage is TRBV12-5 and J usage is TRBJ2-7; 7 bases align to TRBD1. CDR3 sequence (DNA): TGTGCTAGTGGTTTTTCGGGACAGACCGAGCCCGTGGAGCAGTACTTC. Amino acid sequence: CASGFSGQTEPVEQYF.